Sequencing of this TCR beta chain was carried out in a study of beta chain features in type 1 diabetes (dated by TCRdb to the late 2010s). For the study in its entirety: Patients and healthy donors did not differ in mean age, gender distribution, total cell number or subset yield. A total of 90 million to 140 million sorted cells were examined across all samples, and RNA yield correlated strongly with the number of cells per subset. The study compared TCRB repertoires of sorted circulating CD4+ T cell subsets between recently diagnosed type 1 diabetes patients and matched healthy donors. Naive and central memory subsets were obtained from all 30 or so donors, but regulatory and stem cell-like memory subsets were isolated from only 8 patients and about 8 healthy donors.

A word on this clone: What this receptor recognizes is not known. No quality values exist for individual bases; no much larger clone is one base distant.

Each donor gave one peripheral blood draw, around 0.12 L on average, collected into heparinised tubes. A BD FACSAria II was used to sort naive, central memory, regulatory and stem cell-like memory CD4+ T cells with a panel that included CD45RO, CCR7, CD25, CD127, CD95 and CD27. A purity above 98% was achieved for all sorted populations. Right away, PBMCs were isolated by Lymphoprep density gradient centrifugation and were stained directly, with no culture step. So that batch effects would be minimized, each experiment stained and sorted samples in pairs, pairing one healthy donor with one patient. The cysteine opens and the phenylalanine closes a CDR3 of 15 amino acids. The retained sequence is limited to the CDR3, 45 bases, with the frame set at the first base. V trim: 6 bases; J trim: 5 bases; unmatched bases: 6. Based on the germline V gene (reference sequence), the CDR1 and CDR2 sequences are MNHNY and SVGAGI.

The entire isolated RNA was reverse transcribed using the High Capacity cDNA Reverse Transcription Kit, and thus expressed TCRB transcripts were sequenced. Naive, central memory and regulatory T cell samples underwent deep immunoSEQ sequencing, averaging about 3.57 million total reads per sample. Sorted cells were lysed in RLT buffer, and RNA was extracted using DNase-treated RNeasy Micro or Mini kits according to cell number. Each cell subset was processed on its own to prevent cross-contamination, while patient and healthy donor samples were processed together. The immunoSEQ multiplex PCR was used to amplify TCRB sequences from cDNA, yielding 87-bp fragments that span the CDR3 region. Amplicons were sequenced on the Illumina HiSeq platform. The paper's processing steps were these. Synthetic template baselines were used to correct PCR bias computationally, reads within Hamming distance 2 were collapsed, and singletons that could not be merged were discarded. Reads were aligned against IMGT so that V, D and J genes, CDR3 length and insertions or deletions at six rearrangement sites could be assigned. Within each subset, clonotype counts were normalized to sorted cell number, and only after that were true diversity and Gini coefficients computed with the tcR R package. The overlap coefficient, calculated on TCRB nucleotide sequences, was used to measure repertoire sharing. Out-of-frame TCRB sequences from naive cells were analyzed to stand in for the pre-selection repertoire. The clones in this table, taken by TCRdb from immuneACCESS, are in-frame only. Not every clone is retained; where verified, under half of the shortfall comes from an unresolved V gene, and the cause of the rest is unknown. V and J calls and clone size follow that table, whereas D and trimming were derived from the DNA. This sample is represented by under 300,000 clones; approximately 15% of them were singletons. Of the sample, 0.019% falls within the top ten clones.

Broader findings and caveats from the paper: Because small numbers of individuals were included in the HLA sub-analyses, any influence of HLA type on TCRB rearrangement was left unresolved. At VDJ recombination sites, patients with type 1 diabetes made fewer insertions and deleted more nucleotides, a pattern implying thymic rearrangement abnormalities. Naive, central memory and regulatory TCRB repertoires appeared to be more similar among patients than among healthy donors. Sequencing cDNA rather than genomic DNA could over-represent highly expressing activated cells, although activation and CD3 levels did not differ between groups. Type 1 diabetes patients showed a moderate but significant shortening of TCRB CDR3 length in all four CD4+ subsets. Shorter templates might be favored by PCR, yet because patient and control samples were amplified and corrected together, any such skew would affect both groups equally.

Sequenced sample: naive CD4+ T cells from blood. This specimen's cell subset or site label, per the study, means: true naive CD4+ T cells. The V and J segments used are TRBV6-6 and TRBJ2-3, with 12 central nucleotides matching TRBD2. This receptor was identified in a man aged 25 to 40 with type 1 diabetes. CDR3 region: CASSRLAGAIDTQYF. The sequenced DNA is TGTGCCAGCAGCCGACTAGCGGGAGCCATAGATACGCAGTATTTT.